The 26 T cell receptor beta chains in this list originate from one sample, sequenced in a study of T cells in Graves' hyperthyroidism and ophthalmopathy. TCR beta CDR3 regions were amplified from RNA. During a first-round RT-PCR of the TCR CDR3, the HTBI primer set was used. TCRdb processed the multiplex PCR reads anew with MiXCR; each CDR3 protein has one entry. The repertoire holds about 360,000 distinct CDR3 sequences, with 13% as singletons. The sequencing input was blood. The receptors here all came from a young woman with Graves' hyperthyroidism.

This clonotype was recorded many times. This chain uses TRBV5-1 with TRBJ1-1, with D unclear. The CDR3 has 11 amino acids. The ends were cut back, 4 bases at V and 7 bases at J, with 8 bases in the middle. The V gene's germline CDR1 is SGHRS and CDR2 YFSETQ. CDR3 protein: CASSLSGEAFF. In DNA form, the CDR3 reads TGCGCCAGCAGCCTCTCGGGTGAAGCTTTCTTT.

Many counts were recorded for this clonotype. This sequence joins TRBV28 and TRBJ1-5; D is ambiguous. Germline values: CDR1 MDHEN, CDR2 SYDVKM. Trimming shortened V by 10 bases and J by 2 bases, and 9 bases separated the two germline ends. CDR3 length equals 12 residues. CDR3 in amino acids: CAIRTGNQPQHF. In DNA, the CDR3 is TGTGCCATCCGGACGGGCAATCAGCCCCAGCATTTT.

This clonotype was picked up many times. This chain connects TRBV6-2 or TRBV6-3 to TRBJ2-6; D possibly corresponds to TRBD2 (6 bases). The germline gives CDR1 MNHEY, CDR2 SVGEGT. The CDR3 is 20 amino acids. V was trimmed by 6 bases and J by 2 bases, leaving 26 bases between them. CDR3 region: CASSSMRGTSYATGANVLTF. DNA of the CDR3: TGTGCCAGCAGCTCGATGCGGGGCACCTCTTATGCTACTGGGGCCAACGTCCTGACTTTC.

There are a few counts of this clonotype. The chain uses TRBV7-9 and TRBJ2-7; D uncertain. CDR3 length: 13 residues. The V gene lost 6 bases and the J gene lost 0 bases, with 9 bases spanning the gap. The germline CDR1 and CDR2 sequences are SEHNR and FQNEAQ (reference sequence). The CDR3 DNA reads as TGTGCCAGCAGTTGGGCGGCCTCCTACGAGCAGTACTTC. Translated: CASSWAASYEQYF.

This clonotype has ten or more counts. J is TRBJ2-3 and V is TRBV5-1; TRBD2 matches at 8 bases. This CDR3 is 16 amino acids long. In germline, CDR1 is SGHRS, CDR2 YFSETQ. J was trimmed by 5 bases and V by 3 bases; bases with no gene match: 11. The CDR3 spells CASSSVPSGSEDTQYF. The CDR3 DNA follows: TGCGCCAGCAGCTCGGTTCCGAGCGGGAGTGAAGATACGCAGTATTTT.

This clonotype was observed many times. The CDR3 spells CASTQPLGGGEGPNGYTF. The CDR3 bases are TGTGCCAGCACCCAACCCCTTGGGGGAGGGGAGGGGCCAAATGGCTACACCTTC. The rearrangement uses TRBV28 and TRBJ1-2, with D perhaps matching TRBD1 (5 bases). CDR1 and CDR2 from the germline V gene are MDHEN and SYDVKM. The CDR3 spans 18 residues. Trimming pared 7 bases from V and 6 bases from J, leaving 30 bases between.

V gene TRBV7-9 combines with J gene TRBJ2-3, with D possibly being TRBD2 (6 bases). V lost 3 bases and J 4 bases, leaving 20 bases between the germline ends. The CDR3 extends over 17 amino acids. Germline CDR1 reads SEHNR; CDR2 reads FQNEAQ (reference sequence). The CDR3 DNA sequence: TGTGCCAGCAGCTTCCCCACTAGGGACTTAATCCCAGATACGCAGTATTTT. This encodes CASSFPTRDLIPDTQYF.

Comment on this clonotype: A much larger clonotype is one base distant, so this may be a read error. The chain combines TRBV28 with TRBJ2-5, with D maybe TRBD2 (6 bases). CDR1 is MDHEN, CDR2 SYDVKM, per germline. The CDR3 totals 15 residues. V gave up 3 bases and J gave up 5 bases, with 16 bases separating them. CDR3: CASSFDSGIMETQYF. DNA for the CDR3: TGTGCCAGCAGTTTTGATAGCGGCATAATGGAGACCCAGTACTTC.

Only one count was recorded for this clonotype. This sequence joins TRBV7-2 and TRBJ2-5, with D possibly matching TRBD2 (6 bases). Trimming shortened V by 5 bases and J by 2 bases, and 15 bases separated the two germline ends. CDR1 and CDR2 from the germline V gene are SGHTA and FQGNSA. This CDR3 comprises 15 residues. The DNA of the CDR3 is TGTGCCAGCAGCCGTGATGCGGGGCCTCAAGAGACCCAGTACTTC. Amino acid sequence: CASSRDAGPQETQYF.

This clonotype was seen a few times. The chain is built from TRBV6-5 and TRBJ1-4, with D perhaps TRBD1 (6 bases). Trimming pared 0 bases from V and 8 bases from J, leaving 13 bases between. The CDR3 consists of 15 residues. Germline CDR1 is MNHEY and CDR2 is SVGAGI. Written as DNA, the CDR3 is TGTGCCAGCAGTTACTCGGGGGGGGGCGAGGAAAAACTGTTTTTT. Its protein product is CASSYSGGGEEKLFF.

This clonotype occurred many times. This chain uses TRBV12-3 or TRBV12-4 with TRBJ1-6, with a weak D call TRBD1 (6 bases). There are 14 residues in the CDR3. V lost 0 bases and J lost 10, with 10 bases in between. CDR3 DNA sequence: TGTGCCAGCAGTTTAGCACAGGGTCACTCACCCCTCCACTTT. It yields the protein CASSLAQGHSPLHF.

This sequence joins TRBV6-5 and TRBJ1-1, with D tentatively TRBD1 (6 bases). The germline V gene encodes CDR1 MNHEY and CDR2 SVGAGI. There are 16 residues in the CDR3. Trimming took 0 bases from V and 1 from J, leaving 12 bases between them. The CDR3 sequence is CASSYSGGRGNTEAFF. In DNA, the CDR3 is TGTGCCAGCAGTTACTCGGGGGGGCGAGGGAACACTGAAGCTTTCTTT.

The CDR3 loop reads CASSRSGEQFF. CDR3 nucleotide sequence: TGTGCCAGCAGTCGCTCTGGTGAGCAGTTCTTC. This sequence joins TRBV13 and TRBJ2-1; D is unclear. The CDR3 consists of 11 residues. V lost 6 bases, J lost 9 bases, and 9 bases lay in between. Germline V gene sequence: CDR1 PRHDT, CDR2 FYEKMQ (reference sequence).

This clonotype was seen a handful of times. The chain carries TRBV13 and TRBJ1-1; no reliable D call. The V and J ends lost 6 bases and 4 bases respectively, with 15 bases between them. The CDR3 is 14 amino acids. Germline V gene data show CDR1 as PRHDT and CDR2 as FYEKMQ (reference sequence). The CDR3 here is CASRIVPGSTEAFF. In DNA form, the CDR3 reads TGTGCCAGCAGAATTGTCCCCGGGAGCACTGAAGCTTTCTTT.

This clonotype was recorded only once. Here the CDR3 DNA reads TGTGCCATCAGTGCTTTGGCTAGCGGGAGACGGGTCACAGATACGCAGTATTTT. This codes for CAISALASGRRVTDTQYF. The chain joins TRBV10-3 to TRBJ2-3, with 10 nucleotides matching TRBD2. J gave up 2 bases and V 4 bases, and 12 bases lay outside the gene matches. The CDR3 is made up of 18 amino acids. CDR1 is ENHRY and CDR2 is SYGVKD in the germline V gene.

This clonotype was counted ten times or more. The chain recombines TRBV28 with TRBJ1-5; TRBD1 matches 7 bases. The CDR3 consists of 15 residues. Germline V CDR1 and CDR2: MDHEN, SYDVKM. The V gene end was trimmed by 1 base and the J gene end by 3 bases; junction bases not matched to a gene: 3. CDR3 DNA sequence: TGTGCCAGCAGTTTATACAGGGGCTACAATCAGCCCCAGCATTTT. Its translation: CASSLYRGYNQPQHF.

Ten or more counts support this clonotype. The CDR3, as DNA: TGCGCCAGCAGCTCGGGACACCGGCGGACTAATGAAAAACTGTTTTTT. Translated: CASSSGHRRTNEKLFF. V and J are TRBV5-1 and TRBJ1-4; tentatively, D is TRBD1 (6 bases). V was cut by 3 bases and J by 2 bases, with 14 bases left in between. From germline, CDR1 is SGHRS and CDR2 YFSETQ. The CDR3 has 16 residues.

The table lists this clonotype with many counts. The V call is TRBV5-5, the J call TRBJ2-2; the match to TRBD2 covers 13 bases. The V gene end was trimmed by 0 bases and the J gene end by 0 bases; junction bases not matched to a gene: 2. The CDR3 runs 18 residues. CDR1 and CDR2 (germline): SGHKS, YYEKEE (reference sequence). The CDR3, as DNA: TGTGCCAGCAGCTTGGGACTAGCGGGGGGCTCGAACACCGGGGAGCTGTTTTTT. Residues: CASSLGLAGGSNTGELFF.

This clonotype was observed at least ten times. This sequence joins TRBV3-1 and TRBJ1-1; TRBD1 is a possible D gene (5 bases). Trimming removed 3 bases at V and 1 base at J, with 9 bases between. Germline values: CDR1 LGHDT, CDR2 YNNKEL (reference sequence). The CDR3 runs 14 residues. Written as DNA, the CDR3 is TGTGCCAGCAGCCATCTAACAGGGAACACTGAAGCTTTCTTT. It yields the protein CASSHLTGNTEAFF. Looking up the rest from reference TRBV3-1 and TRBJ1-1 gives the full variable domain: DTAVSQTPKYLVTQMGNDKSIKCEQNLGHDTMYWYKQDSKKFLKIMFSYNNKELIINETVPNRFSPKSPDKAHLNLHINSLELGDSAVYFCASSHLTGNTEAFFGQGTRLTVV.

Ten or more counts support this clonotype. The chain links TRBV5-8 to TRBJ1-1, with D unresolved. The CDR3 is made up of 13 amino acids. Deletions cut 3 bases from V and 0 bases from J, with 6 bases between. CDR1 SGHTS and CDR2 YDEGEE come from the germline V gene. Here the CDR3 DNA reads TGTGCCAGCAGCTCGGAGTTGAACACTGAAGCTTTCTTT. Encoded protein: CASSSELNTEAFF.

This clonotype was seen ten or more times. This rearrangement joins TRBV2 to TRBJ1-4, with 7 bases fitting TRBD1. The trim removed 6 bases at V and 5 bases at J, leaving 12 bases unmatched. Germline-derived CDR1 and CDR2 are SNHLY and FYNNEI. This CDR3 is built from 16 residues. The DNA for the CDR3 is TGTGCCAGCAGCCCCGAGGGGGCCAGTATCAATGAAAAACTGTTTTTT. It specifies CASSPEGASINEKLFF.

This clonotype was found a few times. The chain carries TRBV4-1 and TRBJ1-1, with no clear D. V lost 4 bases to trimming and J lost 6 bases, with 12 bases between them. Germline V CDR1 and CDR2: MGHRA, YSYEKL. This CDR3 spans 13 amino acids. In DNA, the CDR3 is TGCGCCAGCAGCCCCCCCTTGGGCTCTGAAGCTTTCTTT. Translating it yields CASSPPLGSEAFF.

This clonotype showed up many times. A read error may produce the germline difference seen at one junction end. The rearrangement links TRBV7-7 to TRBJ2-5; weak D call: TRBD1 (5 bases). This CDR3 contains 12 residues. The germline CDR1 and CDR2 sequences are SSHAT and FNYEAQ (reference sequence). Here the CDR3 reads CASSPSGETQYF. The CDR3 DNA sequence: TGTGCTAGCAGCCCCTCAGGGGAGACCCAGTACTTC.

This clonotype has at least ten counts. This chain uses TRBV7-9 with TRBJ2-5, with TRBD2 identical over 12 bases. CDR1 is SEHNR and CDR2 is FQNEAQ in the germline V gene (reference sequence). The CDR3 runs 15 residues. The trim removed 5 bases at V and 8 bases at J, leaving 9 bases unmatched. The CDR3 here is CASSKGTSGSATQYF. The CDR3 coding sequence is TGTGCCAGCAGCAAGGGGACTAGCGGGTCCGCAACCCAGTACTTC.

The rearrangement uses TRBV14 and TRBJ1-2; D gene uncertain. This CDR3 is built from 16 residues. Germline CDR1 is SGHDN and CDR2 is FVKESK. Trimming shortened V by 3 bases and J by 7 bases, and 21 bases separated the two germline ends. This CDR3 reads CASSHSGIGKSPGYTF. CDR3 DNA sequence: TGTGCCAGCAGCCACAGTGGCATAGGGAAAAGTCCTGGCTACACCTTC.

This clonotype was seen repeatedly, ten times or more. V gene TRBV20-1 combines with J gene TRBJ2-1, with 7 bases identical to TRBD2. CDR1 is DFQATT and CDR2 is SNEGSKA in the germline V gene (reference sequence). The V segment lost 3 bases and the J segment 4 bases; nucleotides outside the gene matches: 6. The CDR3 spans 14 residues. CDR3 in DNA: TGCAGTGCTAGTGGCAGCGGGGATTACAATGAGCAGTTCTTC. Protein product: CSASGSGDYNEQFF.